This T cell receptor (beta chain) was captured by sequencing in a study of cytomegalovirus exposure and HLA in healthy donors. With 60 Vbeta and 13 Jbeta primers, the PCR was carried out. Repertoires were generated with immunoSEQ multiplex PCR, while TCRdb's copy carries only in-frame clones and drops some. This sample yields approximately 140,000 clones, of which around 73% are seen a single time; 1.5% to 2% belongs to the top ten. Donors were nominally healthy when sampled, though unrecorded immune exposures were likely. Findings and caveats of the study: Presence/absence analysis assumed near-uniform sequencing depth across donors.

The sample holds a few counts of this clone. The antigen is unknown. V lost 7 bases, J lost 10 bases, and 20 bases lay in between. Germline CDR1 MNHEY, CDR2 SVGAGI. The CDR3 length is 14 residues. The V gene is TRBV6-5, the J gene TRBJ2-1; D is undetermined. This clonotype originated in a woman between 18 and 29 years old in good health and CMV-seronegative. Sequencing input: PBMCs. The CDR3 bases are TGTGCCAGCACTAGAAGCTCACTACAATTGGAGCAGTTCTTC. Protein: CASTRSSLQLEQFF.